The entry that follows covers one TCR beta chain sequence. The protocol was immunoSEQ multiplex PCR, while the TCRdb copy is restricted to in-frame clones and leaves out a portion. In the table there are hundreds of thousands of clones, over 75% of which are singletons. CDR3 size: 13 residues. Trimming removed 4 bases at V and 5 bases at J, with 13 bases between. Germline V gene sequence: CDR1 SGHRS, CDR2 YFSETQ. These data originate in a study of shared T cell receptors in the human thymus. These data are also associated with another study on human thymus T cells. Turning to that study: Thymic and blood repertoires showed apparently biased V and J gene usage. Reports from related research described highly overlapping thymic repertoires among unrelated individuals.

J is TRBJ2-7 and V is TRBV5-1, with D maybe TRBD1 (6 bases). The receptor comes from a boy younger than two with a congenital heart defect. The sample comprised thymocytes. DNA of the CDR3: TGCGCCAGCAGCACCCTCAGGGGCAACGAGCAGTACTTC. The encoded protein is CASSTLRGNEQYF.